The rows below give T cell receptor beta chains drawn from one sample of a study of read filtering for tumor transcriptome and immune sequencing. One entry per CDR3 protein, called by TCRdb with MiXCR from the reads. The sample carries tens of thousands of distinct CDR3 sequences, 11% to 15% recorded once. The specimen sequenced was a population of CD138-negative cells sorted from bone marrow. The receptors were sampled from a donor aged 40 or older with multiple myeloma. Both conserved end residues are part of each CDR3. A D gene is named only where the DNA matches it firmly. A row's size may be missing; if present it is once, few, many or a size class.

>TRBV9|NA|many|11|TRBJ2-5
TGTGCCAGCAGCCAAAGGGTCTCCCAGTACTTC
CASSQRVSQYF
>TRBV5-1|NA|few|13|TRBJ1-1
TGCGCCAGCAGCCAACAGGGAGACACTGAAGCTTTCTTT
CASSQQGDTEAFF
>TRBV5-1|NA|many|16|TRBJ2-5
TGCGCCAGCAGCCCCGGTGGAGGGGGTGGCCAAGAGACCCAGTACTTC
CASSPGGGGGQETQYF
>TRBV5-1|NA|many|11|TRBJ2-7
TGCGCCAGCAGCTTGGAAAGGGAGCAGTACTTC
CASSLEREQYF
>TRBV7-9|NA|many|14|TRBJ2-5
TGTGCCAGCAGCCCACCGGACGGACAAGAGACCCAGTACTTC
CASSPPDGQETQYF
>TRBV7-9|TRBD1|many|14|TRBJ1-5
TGTGCCAGCAGCTCGACAGGGTCCAATCAGCCCCAGCATTTT
CASSSTGSNQPQHF
>TRBV28|TRBD1|many|14|TRBJ1-2
TGTGCCAGCAACACCGGGACAGTGCCCTATGGCTACACCTTC
CASNTGTVPYGYTF
>TRBV7-2|TRBD2|many|16|TRBJ2-1
TGTGCCAGCAGCTTAAGGCGCCTAGCGGGCCACAATGAGCAGTTCTTC
CASSLRRLAGHNEQFF
>TRBV12-3/TRBV12-4|TRBD2|many|19|TRBJ2-5
TGTGCCAGCAGTTCTCACCCCCTCGGACTAGCGGGGTTACAAGAGACCCAGTACTTC
CASSSHPLGLAGLQETQYF
>TRBV28|NA|many|17|TRBJ1-3
TGTGCCAGCAGTTTAGTGCCAGGGCTTATTCCTGGAAACACCATATATTTT
CASSLVPGLIPGNTIYF
>TRBV5-5|NA|many|14|TRBJ2-3
TGTGCCAGCAGCTTGATGGGGGGCAGAGATACGCAGTATTTT
CASSLMGGRDTQYF
>TRBV20-1|NA|NA|14|TRBJ1-1
TGCGGTGCTAGCGTCAGGCAGCAGAACACTGAAGCTTTCTTT
CGASVRQQNTEAFF
>TRBV7-2|NA|NA|14|TRBJ1-4
TGTGCCAGCCAATCGGCCGGGATTGGTGAAAAGCTGTTTTTT
CASQSAGIGEKLFF
>TRBV19|NA|many|15|TRBJ1-6
TGTGCCAGTAGTCCCCAGGGGAACTATAATTCACCCCTCCACTTT
CASSPQGNYNSPLHF
>TRBV10-2|TRBD2|many|13|TRBJ2-2
TGCGCCAGCGACTGGGGGGGCACCGGGGAGCTGTTTTTT
CASDWGGTGELFF
>TRBV4-1|NA|NA|15|TRBJ1-5
TGCGCCAGCAGCGCAGGGTGGAGGGGCAATCAGCCCCAGCATTTT
CASSAGWRGNQPQHF
>TRBV7-3|TRBD1|NA|13|TRBJ2-3
TGTGCCAGCGGGACAGGGGGCGAAGATACGCAGTATTTT
CASGTGGEDTQYF
>TRBV11-2|TRBD2|many|14|TRBJ2-1
TGTGCCAGCAGCCGGGGGGCGAGCGGGGGGGCCCTGTTCTTC
CASSRGASGGALFF
>TRBV11-3|NA|many|16|TRBJ2-2
TGTGCCAGCAGCTTTACCGGGACGCCTGTTACCGGGGAGCTGTTTTTT
CASSFTGTPVTGELFF
>TRBV10-3|TRBD2|many|12|TRBJ2-3
TGTGCCAGCGGGGGGATGCCAGATACGCAGTATTTT
CASGGMPDTQYF
>TRBV6-2/TRBV6-3|NA|many|15|TRBJ1-1
TGTGCCAGCAGTCACCCGGGGTTTATGAACACTGAAGCTTTCTTT
CASSHPGFMNTEAFF
>TRBV7-3|TRBD2|few|15|TRBJ2-1
TGTGCCAGCAGCTTAGGACGGGGGGGGTACAATGAGCAGTTCTTC
CASSLGRGGYNEQFF
>TRBV29-1|NA|many|17|TRBJ2-7
TGCAGCGTTTCCCTCGGGGGCATAGGGCGGAGCTCCTACGAGCAGTACTTC
CSVSLGGIGRSSYEQYF
>TRBV5-1|TRBD2|many|15|TRBJ2-1
TGCGCCAGCAGCTTGGAGGTCAGCGGGGGGGTTCGGCAGTTCTTC
CASSLEVSGGVRQFF
>TRBV6-5|NA|many|14|TRBJ2-7
TGTGCCAGCAGTTACTCGATAGATTACTACGAGCAGTACTTC
CASSYSIDYYEQYF
>TRBV7-9|NA|NA|12|TRBJ2-3
TGTGCCAGCAGCCCATACACAGTTACGCAGTATTTT
CASSPYTVTQYF
>TRBV29-1|NA|many|15|TRBJ2-1
TGCAGCGTGAGGGGGTGGGGAATAGTCGACAATGAGCAGTTCTTC
CSVRGWGIVDNEQFF
>TRBV29-1|TRBD1|many|14|TRBJ2-7
TGCAGCGCGGAGACAGGGGAATTGACTCACGAGCAGTACTTC
CSAETGELTHEQYF
>TRBV19|NA|many|16|TRBJ2-7
TGTGCCAGTAGTATCAGCCTGACAGGCTCCCCCTACGAGCAGTACTTC
CASSISLTGSPYEQYF
>TRBV5-1|TRBD2|few|15|TRBJ2-3
TGCGCCAGCAGCCTTAGCGGGGGGGCATCAGATACGCAGTATTTT
CASSLSGGASDTQYF
>TRBV6-2/TRBV6-3|NA|many|16|TRBJ1-2
TGTGCCAGCAGTTACAGGATCGGGGGCCTAAACTATGGCTACACCTTC
CASSYRIGGLNYGYTF
>TRBV20-1|NA|many|14|TRBJ1-5
TGCAGTGCCCAGAAGGGTTTAGGCAATCAGCCCCAGCATTTT
CSAQKGLGNQPQHF
>TRBV7-3|NA|many|13|TRBJ1-1
TGTGCCAGCAGCTTAAGTTCTCTCTCTGGAGCTTTCTTT
CASSLSSLSGAFF
>TRBV7-9|TRBD1|many|15|TRBJ2-5
TGTGCCAGCAGCCCAGGACAGGGGGTCGGAGAGACCCAGTACTTC
CASSPGQGVGETQYF
>TRBV28|TRBD1|many|12|TRBJ2-5
TGTGCCAGCAGCCCTGGACAGGGAATGGCCTCCTTC
CASSPGQGMASF
>TRBV6-5|NA|many|13|TRBJ2-1
TGTGCCAGCAGCTGGGTCCCGAGGAATGAGCAGTTCTTC
CASSWVPRNEQFF
>TRBV30|NA|NA|16|TRBJ1-4
TGTGACTGGAGTGTACGACTAGCGGGGGGCCGGAAGGTTGAGTATTTT
CDWSVRLAGGRKVEYF
>TRBV7-3|NA|many|13|TRBJ2-5
TGTGCCAGCAGCGCCGGACTGAGAGAGACCCAGTACTTC
CASSAGLRETQYF
>TRBV5-1|TRBD1|many|13|TRBJ2-1
TGCGCCAGCAGGGCAGGGGGATTCAATGAGCAGTTCTTC
CASRAGGFNEQFF
>TRBV5-1|TRBD1|NA|15|TRBJ1-3
TGCGCCAGCAGCCCGGGACAGGCGGCTGGAAACACCATATACTTT
CASSPGQAAGNTIYF
>TRBV6-6|NA|many|17|TRBJ2-7
TGTGCCAGCAGTTACCTCTTTCCGCCTAAGGGTGATTACGAGCAGTACTTC
CASSYLFPPKGDYEQYF
>TRBV12-3/TRBV12-4|NA|many|15|TRBJ2-1
TGTGCCAGCAGTTTCGGGGGTTCGGGGTACAATGAGCAGTTCTTC
CASSFGGSGYNEQFF
>TRBV20-1|TRBD2|large|14|TRBJ2-7
TGCAGTGCTCTCCTCGCGGGGGGGGGGTACGAGCAGTACTTC
CSALLAGGGYEQYF
>TRBV4-1|NA|NA|14|TRBJ2-7
TGCGCCAGCAGCCCTGTGGGCAAGTTCTACGAGCAGTACTTC
CASSPVGKFYEQYF
>TRBV6-2/TRBV6-3|NA|many|11|TRBJ2-1
TGTGCCAGCAGTTATCGGGGTGAGCAGTTCTTC
CASSYRGEQFF